Shown below are 2 T cell receptor beta chains from a single sample sequenced in a study of graft-versus-host responses after intestinal transplantation. The data were produced by immunoSEQ multiplex PCR, yet TCRdb's version contains in-frame clones alone and is incomplete. The sample shows about 57,000 clones, roughly 90% of them seen only once. The material was PBMCs, obtained 26 days after transplant. The receptors stem from a human patient who received an intestinal transplant, so some T cells may come from the graft donor.

The chain links TRBV5-6 to TRBJ1-4; 7 bases align to TRBD1. The CDR3 has 14 residues. The germline V gene has CDR1 SGHDT and CDR2 YYEEEE. The V segment lost 4 bases and the J segment 5 bases; nucleotides outside the gene matches: 5. CDR3 sequence reads: CASSRDSWNEKLFF. DNA for the CDR3: TGTGCCAGCAGCAGGGACAGCTGGAATGAAAAACTGTTTTTT.

The V gene is TRBV7-8, the J gene TRBJ1-2; TRBD1 agrees at 7 bases. V dropped 8 bases and J dropped 7; count of bases not matched to a gene: 7. Germline loops: CDR1 SGHVS, CDR2 FQNEAQ. This CDR3 has 12 amino acids. CDR3 nucleotides: TGTGCCAGCCGACAGGGAAGCCGTGGCTACACCTTC. It codes for CASRQGSRGYTF.